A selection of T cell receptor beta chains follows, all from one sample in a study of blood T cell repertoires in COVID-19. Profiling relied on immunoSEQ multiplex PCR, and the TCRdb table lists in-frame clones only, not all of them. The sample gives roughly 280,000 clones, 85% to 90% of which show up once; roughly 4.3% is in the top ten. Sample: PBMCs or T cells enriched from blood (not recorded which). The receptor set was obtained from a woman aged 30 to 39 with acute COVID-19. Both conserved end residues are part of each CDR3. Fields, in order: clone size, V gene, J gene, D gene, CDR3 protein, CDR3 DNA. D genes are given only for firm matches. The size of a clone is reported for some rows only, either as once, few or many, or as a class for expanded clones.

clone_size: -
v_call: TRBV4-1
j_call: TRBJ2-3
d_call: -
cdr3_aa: CASSQDRLGAGSTDTQYF
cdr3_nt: TGCGCCAGCAGCCAAGATCGGTTAGGCGCGGGCAGCACAGATACGCAGTATTTT

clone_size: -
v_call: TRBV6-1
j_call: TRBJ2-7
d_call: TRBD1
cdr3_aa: CASSEMGQSYEQYF
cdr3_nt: TGTGCCAGCAGTGAAATGGGACAGTCCTACGAGCAGTACTTC

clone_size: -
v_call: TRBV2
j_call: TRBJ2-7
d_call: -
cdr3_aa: CASSPRDQLYEQYF
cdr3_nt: TGTGCCAGCAGCCCCCGGGATCAGTTGTACGAGCAGTACTTC

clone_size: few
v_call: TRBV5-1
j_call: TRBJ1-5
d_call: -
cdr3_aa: CASSLSSGNQPQHF
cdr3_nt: TGCGCCAGCAGCTTGTCTTCGGGCAATCAGCCCCAGCATTTT

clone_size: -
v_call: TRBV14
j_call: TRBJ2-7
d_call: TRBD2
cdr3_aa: CASSQELGTSGAYEQYF
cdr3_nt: TGTGCCAGCAGCCAAGAACTCGGGACTAGCGGAGCCTACGAGCAGTACTTC

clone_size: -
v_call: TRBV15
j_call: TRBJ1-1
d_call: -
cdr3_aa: CATSSPLGEVDYQMNTEAFF
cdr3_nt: TGTGCCACCAGCAGCCCCCTTGGAGAGGTGGATTATCAGATGAACACTGAAGCTTTCTTT

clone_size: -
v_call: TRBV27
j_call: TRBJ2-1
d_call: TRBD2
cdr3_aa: CASSFRTSSNYNEQFF
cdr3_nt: TGTGCCAGCAGTTTTCGGACTAGCAGCAACTACAATGAGCAGTTCTTC

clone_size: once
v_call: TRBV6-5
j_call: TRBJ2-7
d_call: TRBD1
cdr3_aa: CASSDRQGARYEQYF
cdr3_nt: TGTGCCAGCAGCGACAGACAGGGGGCGCGGTACGAGCAGTACTTC

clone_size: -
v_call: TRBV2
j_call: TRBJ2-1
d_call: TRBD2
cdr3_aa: CASSEVAGEDEQFF
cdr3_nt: TGTGCCAGCAGTGAAGTAGCGGGGGAGGATGAGCAGTTCTTC

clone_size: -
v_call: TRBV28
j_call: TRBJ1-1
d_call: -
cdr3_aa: CASSLPRQNTEAFF
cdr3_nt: TGTGCCAGCAGTTTACCCCGACAGAACACTGAAGCTTTCTTT

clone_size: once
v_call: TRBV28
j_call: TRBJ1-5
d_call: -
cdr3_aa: CASITGSGGNQPQHF
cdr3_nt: TGTGCCAGCATAACAGGGTCAGGGGGCAATCAGCCCCAGCATTTT

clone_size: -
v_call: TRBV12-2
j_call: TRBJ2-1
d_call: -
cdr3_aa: CASRLASGRNEQFF
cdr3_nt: TGTGCAAGTCGCTTAGCTAGCGGGAGAAACGAGCAGTTCTTC

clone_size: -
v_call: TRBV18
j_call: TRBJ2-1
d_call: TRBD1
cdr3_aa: CASSQGQGTALINEQFF
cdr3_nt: TGTGCCAGCTCACAGGGACAGGGGACCGCCTTAATTAATGAGCAGTTCTTC